This TCR beta chain was captured by sequencing in a study of blood T cell repertoires in COVID-19. Cohorts were based on clinical histories the participants reported. V was clipped by 9 bases and J by 5 bases; unmatched bases: 11. This CDR3 has 15 residues. Germline V CDR1 and CDR2: LNHDA, SQIVND (reference sequence). Profiling relied on immunoSEQ multiplex PCR, and the TCRdb table lists in-frame clones only, not all of them. Found here are around 140,000 clones, 84% of them singletons; the top ten hold 3% to 4.5%. The sequence derives from a man aged 50-60 years in a cohort exposed to, infected with or recovered from COVID-19 (not recorded which). The chain recombines TRBV19 with TRBJ1-5; 9 nucleotides match TRBD1. The specimen sequenced was PBMCs or T cells enriched from blood (not recorded which). For the CDR3, the DNA is TGTGCCAGCAAGACGGGACAGGGATTCTATCAGCCCCAGCATTTT. Translated, it gives CASKTGQGFYQPQHF.